Included here is one T cell receptor beta chain sequence, with context. Its antigen specificity is not known. Per-base qualities were not stored, and no clone one base away is much larger. This sample was taken from a study of T-cell memory formation after mild COVID-19 (TCRdb year 2021). For the study in its entirety: TCR sequence clusters from the two donors were found to be largely donor specific. Longitudinal TCRalpha and TCRbeta repertoire sequencing tracked T-cell clones expanding and contracting after mild COVID-19 in two donors. The cohort was made up of two young adult volunteers, one female and one male, who were previously healthy.

Ficoll-Paque density gradient centrifugation was the method used to isolate PBMCs. Study-level results and caveats: From day 15 to 85, contracting clones showed balanced CD4/CD8 phenotypes, whereas a second wave of clones that expanded from day 15 to 37 leaned towards CD4+. SARS-CoV-2 specificity was not confirmed for the second-wave clones peaking on day 37. The study covered only a couple of mild cases, and larger cohorts including severe cases with pre-infection samples were considered necessary. Contracting CD4+ clones were found mainly in CM and EM memory subsets, while CD8+ clones were enriched in EMRA. Some responding clones were detected in pre-infection memory, which suggested that pre-existing cross-reactive memory T cells had joined the SARS-CoV-2 response.

Deletion took 1 base off V and 2 bases off J, with a span of 10 bases between the germline ends. According to the germline V gene, CDR1 reads SGDLS and CDR2 reads YYNGEE. From the cysteine up to the phenylalanine, the CDR3 has a length of 14 residues. Kept here is only the CDR3 DNA, which spans 42 bases and is read in frame from base 1. These reads were obtained on an Illumina NovaSeq 6000. cDNA libraries for TCRalpha and TCRbeta were prepared by 5'RACE using constant-segment primers, with sample barcodes and unique molecular identifiers added. RNA was extracted from every sample with Trizol reagent. Library amplification was performed in two PCR steps, and a second sample barcode and Illumina TruSeq adapters were introduced in the second step. Libraries were sequenced on an Illumina NovaSeq with 2 x 150 bp paired-end reads. In the paper's pipeline: The reads were demultiplexed and collapsed into UMI-guided consensus sequences using migec v1.2.7. Using mixcr v2.1.11, the UMI consensuses were aligned to TRA and TRB V and J templates and assembled into clonotypes. A clonotype was counted as expanded or contracted only if both edgeR and NoisET called the change significant, with noise models trained on biological replicates. For edgeR calls, a false discovery rate-adjusted p below 0.01 and a log2 fold-change threshold of 1 were applied. As an exploratory analysis of dynamics, PCA with hierarchical clustering was applied to max-normalized trajectories of the 1000 most abundant clonotypes. Separately sequenced CD4+ and CD8+ repertoires were used to assign a CD4 or CD8 phenotype to each responding clone. Clones were called with MiXCR by TCRdb after fastp trimmed the public reads at Q25, and only in-frame beta chains were retained. Rows merge per CDR3 protein into single entries with the most common DNA and genes. The V and J calls shown here were made by TCRdb, not taken from the authors' results. This sample gives about 560,000 distinct CDR3 sequences in total; more than 15% of them show up just once. The ten largest make up around 12% of the sample.

Rearrangement joined TRBV9 to TRBJ2-7; the D gene remains uncertain. The source is an adult woman who had mild COVID-19 (a few samples of this study predate the infection). The sample titles of this study are shuffled in the database, so cell type and time point are left out; the donor was told from shared clones. Sequencing was done on a sample of PBMCs or a T cell subset sorted from them (not recorded which). The sequence in DNA is TGTGCCAGCAGCGTATCCTATGGTGCCTACGAGCAGTACTTC. This gives the protein CASSVSYGAYEQYF.